The clone carrying this TCR beta chain has just a few counts. The sample belongs to a study of Graves' ophthalmopathy and Graves' hyperthyroidism. Study-wide context: Peripheral blood sampling preceded any treatment and occurred at initial diagnosis.

Additional autoimmune diseases, uncontrolled infections, pregnancy or lactation disqualified patients. Amplification targeted the TCR beta CDR3 regions, with RNA transcripts as the source material. After a first-round RT-PCR with HTBI primers, a second-round multiplex PCR was run. TCRdb ran MiXCR on the multiplex PCR reads and lists one entry per CDR3 protein. The repertoire includes about 500,000 distinct CDR3 sequences, over 13% of them detected once, and roughly 9.8% sits in the top ten. The TCR originated in a woman between 25 and 40 years old with Graves' ophthalmopathy. Sequencing was performed on blood.

CDR3 coding DNA: TGTGCCAGCAGCGGGACAGGGGCCAACGAGCAGTACTTC. Protein: CASSGTGANEQYF. The chain couples TRBV7-8 to TRBJ2-7; 10 nucleotides line up with TRBD1. Unmatched junction bases numbered 3, after V lost 5 bases and J lost 5 bases. The germline gives CDR1 SGHVS, CDR2 FQNEAQ. This CDR3 contains 13 residues.